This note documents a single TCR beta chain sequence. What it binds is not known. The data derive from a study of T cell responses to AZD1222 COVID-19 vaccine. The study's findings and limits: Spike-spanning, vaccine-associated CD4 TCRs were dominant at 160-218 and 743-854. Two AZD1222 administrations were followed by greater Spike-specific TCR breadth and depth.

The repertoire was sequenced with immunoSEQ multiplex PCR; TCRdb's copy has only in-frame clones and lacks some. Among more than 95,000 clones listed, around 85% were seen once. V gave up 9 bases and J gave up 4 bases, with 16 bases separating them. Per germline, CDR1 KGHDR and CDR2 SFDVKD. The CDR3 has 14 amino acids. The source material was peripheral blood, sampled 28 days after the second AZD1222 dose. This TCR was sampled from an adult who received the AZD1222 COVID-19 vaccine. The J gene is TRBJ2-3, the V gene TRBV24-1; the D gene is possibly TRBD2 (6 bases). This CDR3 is CATGSSGSADTQYF. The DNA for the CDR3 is TGTGCCACCGGAAGTAGCGGCTCCGCAGATACGCAGTATTTT.